The clone carrying this TCR beta chain came up a few times. Its matching antigen is unknown. TCRdb re-called the reads with MiXCR, one entry per CDR3 protein. The repertoire holds 350,000 to 450,000 distinct CDR3 sequences, with around a sixth as singletons. Trimming took off 8 bases at V and 0 bases at J, with 13 bases between the two ends. The germline CDR1 and CDR2 sequences are MNHEY and SVGEGT. The CDR3 extends over 14 amino acids. This sample stems from a study of T cell repertoires in cytomegalovirus infection. Study summary: Matching HLA type and CMV infection were both indicated by public TCR beta signatures.

Study-level points and caveats: Cumulative public TCR beta family frequency identified CMV carriers with the relevant HLA. HLA-C-restricted, CMV-specific TCR beta clonotypes were dominant ex vivo.

The TCR originated in a human donor in good health (CMV status not recorded). Some clones in this sample may be carry-over from other donors' samples. V usage is TRBV6-2 or TRBV6-3 and J usage is TRBJ1-1, with D unresolved. Sequenced input: PBMCs. The CDR3 is CASRRRTMNTEAFF. The CDR3 bases are TGTGCCAGCCGGAGGCGGACCATGAACACTGAAGCTTTCTTT.